This TCR beta chain stems from a study of PD-1 blockade in classical Hodgkin lymphoma. Time point noted: newly diagnosed, previously untreated cHL patient sample. Magnetic negative selection of thawed PBMCs yielded the CD8+ T cells. The method was immunoSEQ multiplex PCR; TCRdb's version includes in-frame clones alone and lacks a portion of them. The repertoire includes 13,000 to 15,000 clones, about 91% of them detected once, and about 6% sits in the top ten. Trimming took 6 bases from V and 7 from J; bases not matched to a gene: 13. Germline V gene data show CDR1 as MGHRA and CDR2 as YSYEKL. CDR3 length: 18 amino acids.

Sequenced sample: CD8+ T cells from blood. The J gene is TRBJ2-1, the V gene TRBV4-1; TRBD2 matches 15 bases. This sequence was found in a human donor with classical Hodgkin lymphoma. CDR3 DNA sequence: TGCGCCAGCAGAATCATCCTAGGACTAGCGGGAGGGCCAAATGAGCAGTTCTTC. Amino acids: CASRIILGLAGGPNEQFF.